The rows below give T cell receptor beta chains drawn from one sample of a study of control samples from healthy donors and cancer patients. This table comes from immunoSEQ multiplex PCR, and its TCRdb copy is limited to in-frame clones, with some not included. This table holds around 190,000 clones. Sequencing was performed on blood. Receptors were obtained from a woman in her 30s in good health. Each CDR3 is given with its conserved first and last residue. A D gene is named only where the DNA matches it firmly.

>NA|TRBJ2-1|14|TRBV30
CAWSPGPTYNEQFF
TGTGCCTGGAGTCCGGGACCAACCTACAATGAGCAGTTCTTC
>NA|TRBJ2-7|16|TRBV4-2
CASSPSVGQSSYEQYF
TGTGCCAGCAGCCCAAGCGTAGGACAGAGCTCCTACGAGCAGTACTTC
>NA|TRBJ1-4|13|TRBV28
CASSSDTHEKLFF
TGTGCCAGCAGTTCAGACACGCATGAAAAACTGTTTTTT
>NA|TRBJ2-1|13|TRBV27
CASSLQGRTEQFF
TGTGCCAGCAGTCTCCAGGGTAGGACTGAGCAGTTCTTC
>NA|TRBJ2-5|13|TRBV30
CAWSVGGRETQYF
TGTGCCTGGAGCGTGGGAGGAAGGGAGACCCAGTACTTC
>NA|TRBJ1-2|15|TRBV19
CASSNLGAGNYGYTF
TGTGCCAGTAGTAATTTGGGGGCTGGTAACTATGGCTACACCTTC
>TRBD1|TRBJ1-6|16|TRBV28
CASSDPPGQGISPLHF
TGTGCCAGCAGCGACCCCCCGGGACAGGGCATTTCACCCCTCCACTTT
>TRBD1|TRBJ1-2|17|TRBV4-2
CASSPGRRGTGNYGYTF
TGTGCCAGCAGCCCCGGGCGACGCGGGACAGGGAACTATGGCTACACCTTC
>NA|TRBJ1-3|17|TRBV5-1
CASSLNLPGRPGNTIYF
TGCGCCAGCAGCTTAAATTTACCGGGACGACCTGGAAACACCATATATTTT
>NA|TRBJ2-1|15|TRBV7-2
CASRGVDFGYNEQFF
TGTGCCAGCAGGGGGGTGGACTTCGGATACAATGAGCAGTTCTTC
>NA|TRBJ1-4|13|TRBV5-1
CASSLRPNEKLFF
TGCGCCAGCAGCTTGAGACCGAATGAAAAACTGTTTTTT
>NA|TRBJ1-2|13|TRBV5-6
CASSLKASYGYTF
TGTGCCAGCAGCCTCAAGGCCTCCTATGGCTACACCTTC
>TRBD1|TRBJ2-5|15|TRBV5-1
CASSYIGTGSETQYF
TGCGCCAGCAGCTATATAGGGACAGGGTCAGAGACCCAGTACTTC
>NA|TRBJ1-6|15|TRBV2
CASSGQGTNNSPLHF
TGTGCCAGCAGTGGGCAGGGCACTAATAATTCACCCCTCCACTTT
>NA|TRBJ2-1|15|TRBV11-2
CASSVLGRGRHEQFF
TGTGCCAGCAGCGTCCTGGGCAGGGGTCGGCATGAGCAGTTCTTC
>TRBD1|TRBJ2-2|14|TRBV9
CASSGTGSTGELFF
TGTGCCAGCAGCGGGACAGGGTCAACCGGGGAGCTGTTTTTT
>NA|TRBJ2-7|17|TRBV11-2
CASSYRSGDSPYYEQYF
TGTGCCAGCAGCTACCGCTCCGGCGACAGTCCCTACTACGAGCAGTACTTC
>TRBD1|TRBJ1-1|14|TRBV3-1/TRBV3-2
CASRTGQLNTEAFF
TGTGCCAGCAGAACGGGACAGTTGAACACTGAAGCTTTCTTT
>NA|TRBJ2-4|18|TRBV10-3
CAISEAPAAGIAKNIQYF
TGTGCCATCAGTGAGGCCCCGGCGGCCGGCATAGCCAAAAACATTCAGTACTTC
>TRBD1|TRBJ1-1|14|TRBV5-4
CASGRDRGGTEAFF
TGTGCCAGCGGAAGAGACAGGGGAGGCACTGAAGCTTTCTTT
>NA|TRBJ2-3|16|TRBV9
CASSSRGPAATDTQYF
TGTGCCAGCAGCTCCCGCGGCCCCGCCGCGACAGATACGCAGTATTTT
>NA|TRBJ2-1|15|TRBV4-1
CASSPPGLPYNEQFF
TGCGCCAGCAGCCCTCCGGGACTCCCCTACAATGAGCAGTTCTTC
>NA|TRBJ1-6|15|TRBV7-2
CASSLARTVEPPLHF
TGTGCCAGCAGCTTAGCCAGGACAGTGGAACCACCCCTCCACTTT
>NA|TRBJ1-2|14|TRBV5-1
CASSPDSPLYGYTF
TGCGCCAGCAGCCCGGACAGCCCGTTATACGGCTACACCTTC
>NA|TRBJ1-5|13|TRBV6-5
CATSLTSNQPQHF
TGTGCCACCAGCTTGACTAGCAATCAGCCCCAGCATTTT
>NA|TRBJ1-5|13|TRBV4-3
CASSQDPGLGRHF
TGCGCCAGCAGCCAAGATCCGGGACTGGGGAGGCATTTT
>NA|TRBJ2-1|15|TRBV11-3
CASSLGTATYNEQFF
TGTGCCAGCAGCTTAGGGACAGCTACCTACAATGAGCAGTTCTTC
>NA|TRBJ2-1|14|TRBV7-2
CASRSDRRRGEQFF
TGTGCCAGCAGATCGGACAGACGGCGAGGTGAGCAGTTCTTC
>NA|TRBJ1-2|13|TRBV7-2
CASSSGQNYGYTF
TGTGCCAGCAGCTCCGGACAGAACTATGGCTACACCTTC
>NA|TRBJ2-5|14|TRBV24-1
CATSDPGLRETQYF
TGTGCCACCAGTGACCCAGGTTTAAGGGAGACCCAGTACTTC
>NA|TRBJ1-6|13|TRBV2
CASTSGRNSPLHF
TGTGCCAGCACGTCAGGACGGAATTCACCCCTCCACTTT
>TRBD1|TRBJ2-7|16|TRBV5-6
CASSLWGQGSPYEQYF
TGTGCCAGCAGCTTGTGGGGACAGGGGTCCCCCTACGAGCAGTACTTC
>NA|TRBJ1-2|13|TRBV18
CASSEGANYGYTF
TGTGCCAGCTCAGAAGGAGCTAACTATGGCTACACCTTC